These T cell receptor beta chains were read from a single sample in a study of CD8 T cells in ankylosing spondylitis. TCRdb re-called the 5' RACE reads with MiXCR, one entry per CDR3 protein. Of 200,000 to 250,000 distinct CDR3 sequences in the sample, about 10% were seen once. Source material: blood, either unsorted or a sorted T cell fraction (not recorded which). The receptors originated from a male donor with ankylosing spondylitis or in good health (not recorded which). Both conserved end residues are trimmed from each CDR3.

TRBV5-1 | ASSYEGELTWRFEQF
TRBV6-1 | ASSEGFPGTGPDSPLH
TRBV7-9 | ASSLQRGAGEQY
TRBV20-1 | SAPEGGAPRGYGYT
TRBV15 | ATSTRVNIQY
TRBV15 | ATSRDPGGRWGYT
TRBV5-6 | ASRPHGTSGVYEQY
TRBV6-1 | ASSEAGTYNEQF
TRBV6-4 | ASHGGDYEQY
TRBV5-1 | ASSLGPLAEQF
TRBV6-4 | ASQQGPNTGELF
TRBV14 | ASSPTLAEVSYNEQF
TRBV5-1 | ASSLTDRNMNTEAF
TRBV11-3 | ASSLDSQSNEQF
TRBV12-3/TRBV12-4 | ASSGGDRSFNSPLH
TRBV5-1 | ASSLPRDIDTDTQY
TRBV7-6 | ASSLATFFSGIMQETQY
TRBV3-1 | ASSSGGASTDTQY
TRBV20-1 | SASSSDTEAF
TRBV28 | ASSLAVGLNTGELF
TRBV27 | ASSLRRDAYEQY
TRBV27 | ASSPSFQAYEQY
TRBV7-9 | ASSFRLLEEAF